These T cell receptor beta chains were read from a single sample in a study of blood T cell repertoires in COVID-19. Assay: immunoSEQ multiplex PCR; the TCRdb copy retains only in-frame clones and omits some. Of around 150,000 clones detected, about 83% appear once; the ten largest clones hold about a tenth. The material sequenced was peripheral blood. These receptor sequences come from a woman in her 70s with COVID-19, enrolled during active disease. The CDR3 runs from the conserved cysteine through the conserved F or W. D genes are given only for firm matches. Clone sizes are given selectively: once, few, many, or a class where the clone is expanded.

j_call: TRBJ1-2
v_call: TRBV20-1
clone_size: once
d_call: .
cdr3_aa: CGGGDNYGYTF
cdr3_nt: TGCGGAGGAGGGGATAACTATGGCTACACCTTC

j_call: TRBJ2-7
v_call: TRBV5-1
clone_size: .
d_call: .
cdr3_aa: CASSSSLSGSYEQYF
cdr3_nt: TGCGCCAGCAGCTCCAGTCTGAGCGGATCCTACGAGCAGTACTTC

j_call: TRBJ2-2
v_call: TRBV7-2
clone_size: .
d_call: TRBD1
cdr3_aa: CASSVRQGAGELFF
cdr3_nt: TGTGCCAGCAGCGTGCGACAGGGCGCCGGGGAGCTGTTTTTT

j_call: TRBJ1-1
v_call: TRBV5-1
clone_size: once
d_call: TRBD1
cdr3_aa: CASSLGQGFAFF
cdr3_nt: TGCGCCAGCAGCTTGGGACAGGGCTTCGCTTTCTTT

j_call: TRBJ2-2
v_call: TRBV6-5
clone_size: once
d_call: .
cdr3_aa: CASSYSGATNTGELFF
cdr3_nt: TGTGCCAGCAGTTACTCTGGGGCAACGAACACCGGGGAGCTGTTTTTT

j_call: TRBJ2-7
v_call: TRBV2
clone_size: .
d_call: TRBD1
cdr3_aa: CASRVGQGLFYEQYF
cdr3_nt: TGTGCCAGCAGGGTGGGACAGGGGCTCTTCTACGAGCAGTACTTC

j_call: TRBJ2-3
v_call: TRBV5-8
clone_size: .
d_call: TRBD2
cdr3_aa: CASSPIIGLAGIDTQYF
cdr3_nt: TGTGCCAGCAGCCCAATAATTGGGCTAGCGGGGATAGATACGCAGTATTTT

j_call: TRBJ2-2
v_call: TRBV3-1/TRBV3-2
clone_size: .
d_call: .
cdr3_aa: CASSQTITYTGELFF
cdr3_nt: TGTGCCAGCAGCCAAACAATCACCTACACCGGGGAGCTGTTTTTT

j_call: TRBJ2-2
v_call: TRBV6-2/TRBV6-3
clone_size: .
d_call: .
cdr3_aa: CASSRGQHLTGELFF
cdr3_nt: TGTGCCAGCAGCCGGGGGCAGCATCTCACCGGGGAGCTGTTTTTT

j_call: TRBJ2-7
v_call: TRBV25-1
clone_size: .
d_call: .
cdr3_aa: CASSEYGRNYEQYF
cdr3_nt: TGTGCCAGCAGTGAATATGGGAGGAACTACGAGCAGTACTTC

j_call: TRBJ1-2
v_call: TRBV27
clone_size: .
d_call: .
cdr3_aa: CASSPRPGYGYTF
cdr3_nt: TGTGCCAGCAGTCCCAGGCCCGGCTATGGCTACACCTTC

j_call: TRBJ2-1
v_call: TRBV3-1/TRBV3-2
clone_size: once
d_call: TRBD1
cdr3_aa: CASSQWTGAYNEQFF
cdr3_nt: TGTGCCAGCAGCCAATGGACAGGTGCCTACAATGAGCAGTTCTTC

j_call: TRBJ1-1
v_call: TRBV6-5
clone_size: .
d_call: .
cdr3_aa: CASSYSTLNTEAFF
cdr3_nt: TGTGCCAGCAGTTACTCGACTTTGAACACTGAAGCTTTCTTT

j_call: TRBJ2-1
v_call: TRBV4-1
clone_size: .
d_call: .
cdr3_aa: CASSPHAVLHNEQFF
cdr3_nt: TGCGCCAGCAGCCCACACGCGGTACTACACAATGAGCAGTTCTTC

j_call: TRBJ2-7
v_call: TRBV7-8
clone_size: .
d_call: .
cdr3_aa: CASSLAQAADYEQYF
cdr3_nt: TGTGCCAGCAGCTTAGCTCAGGCAGCCGACTACGAGCAGTACTTC

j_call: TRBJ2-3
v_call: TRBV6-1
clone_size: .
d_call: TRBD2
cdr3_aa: CASSEALRGGLDTQYF
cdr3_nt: TGTGCCAGCAGTGAAGCGTTGCGGGGGGGCCTGGATACGCAGTATTTT

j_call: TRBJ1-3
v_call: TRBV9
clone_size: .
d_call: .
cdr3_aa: CASSVPDSGNTIYF
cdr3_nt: TGTGCCAGCAGCGTACCAGACTCTGGAAACACCATATATTTT

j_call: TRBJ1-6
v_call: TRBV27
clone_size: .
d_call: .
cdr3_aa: CASSFKGPYNSPLHF
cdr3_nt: TGTGCCAGCAGTTTTAAGGGGCCCTATAATTCACCCCTCCACTTT

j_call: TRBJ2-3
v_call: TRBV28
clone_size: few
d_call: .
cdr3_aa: CASSQQGGGTDTQYF
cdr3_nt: TGTGCCAGCAGCCAGCAGGGGGGCGGCACAGATACGCAGTATTTT

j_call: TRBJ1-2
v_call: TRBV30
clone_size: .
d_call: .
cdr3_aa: CAWSVLEGSGGYTF
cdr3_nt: TGTGCCTGGAGTGTACTAGAAGGATCCGGGGGCTACACCTTC

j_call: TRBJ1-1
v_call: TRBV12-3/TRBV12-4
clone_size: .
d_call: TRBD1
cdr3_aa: CASTGGTEAFF
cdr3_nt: TGTGCCAGCACAGGGGGCACTGAAGCTTTCTTT

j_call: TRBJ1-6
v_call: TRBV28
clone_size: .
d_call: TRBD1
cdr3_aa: CASIGGQGNSPLHF
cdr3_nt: TGTGCCAGCATAGGGGGACAGGGTAATTCACCCCTCCACTTT

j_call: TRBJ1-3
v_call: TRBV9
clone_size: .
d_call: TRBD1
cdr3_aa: CASSVADRASGNTIYF
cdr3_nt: TGTGCCAGCAGCGTCGCCGACAGGGCCTCTGGAAACACCATATATTTT

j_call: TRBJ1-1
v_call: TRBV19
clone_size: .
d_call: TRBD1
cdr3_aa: CASTRGQGALNTEAFF
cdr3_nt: TGTGCCAGTACGAGGGGACAGGGGGCGTTGAACACTGAAGCTTTCTTT

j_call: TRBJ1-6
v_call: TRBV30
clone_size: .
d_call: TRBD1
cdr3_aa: CAWSVLTRGNSPLHF
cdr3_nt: TGTGCCTGGAGTGTACTCACCAGGGGGAATTCACCCCTCCACTTT

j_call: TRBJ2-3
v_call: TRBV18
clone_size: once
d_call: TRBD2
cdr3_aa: CASSSRTSGGTDTQYF
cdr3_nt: TGTGCCAGCTCATCCCGGACTAGCGGAGGCACAGATACGCAGTATTTT

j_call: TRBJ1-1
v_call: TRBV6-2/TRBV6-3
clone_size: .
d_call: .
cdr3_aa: CASSLTLIMNTEAFF
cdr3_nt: TGTGCCAGCAGTTTGACATTAATCATGAACACTGAAGCTTTCTTT

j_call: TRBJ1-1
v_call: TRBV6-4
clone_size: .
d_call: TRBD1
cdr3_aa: CASSTGQGSTEAFF
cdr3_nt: TGTGCCAGCAGTACGGGACAGGGGAGCACTGAAGCTTTCTTT

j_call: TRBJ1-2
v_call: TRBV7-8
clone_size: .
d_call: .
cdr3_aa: CASSLGGPANYGYTF
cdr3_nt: TGTGCCAGCAGCTTAGGGGGGCCCGCTAACTATGGCTACACCTTC

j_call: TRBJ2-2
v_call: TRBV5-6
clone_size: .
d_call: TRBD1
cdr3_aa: CASSAGTGESTGELFF
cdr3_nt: TGTGCCAGCAGCGCCGGGACAGGGGAGAGCACCGGGGAGCTGTTTTTT

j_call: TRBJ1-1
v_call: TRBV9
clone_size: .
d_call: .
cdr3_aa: CASSPTQANTEAFF
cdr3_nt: TGTGCCAGCAGCCCCACCCAAGCGAACACTGAAGCTTTCTTT

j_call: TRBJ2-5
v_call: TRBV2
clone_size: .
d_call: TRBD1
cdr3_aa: CASRVDRGRETQYF
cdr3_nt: TGTGCCAGCAGAGTGGACAGGGGGCGGGAGACCCAGTACTTC

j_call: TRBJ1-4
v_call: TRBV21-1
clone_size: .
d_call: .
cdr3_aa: CASSKVAGQGAPSTNEKLFF
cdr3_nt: TGTGCCAGCAGCAAAGTGGCGGGACAGGGGGCCCCCTCAACTAATGAAAAACTGTTTTTT

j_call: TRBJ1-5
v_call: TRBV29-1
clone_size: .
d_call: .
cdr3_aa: CSVGGGNSNQPQHF
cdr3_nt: TGCAGCGTGGGAGGGGGGAATAGCAATCAGCCCCAGCATTTT

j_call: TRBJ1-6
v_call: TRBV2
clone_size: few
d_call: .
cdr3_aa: CASSRDSEGSPLHF
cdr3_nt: TGTGCCAGCAGCAGGGACTCCGAGGGTTCACCCCTCCACTTT

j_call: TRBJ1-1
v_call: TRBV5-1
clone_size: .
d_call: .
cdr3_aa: CASSLAGSPEAFF
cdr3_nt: TGCGCCAGCAGCTTGGCAGGAAGCCCTGAAGCTTTCTTT

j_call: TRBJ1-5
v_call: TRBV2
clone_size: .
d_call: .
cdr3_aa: CASSVVSGDSNQPQHF
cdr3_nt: TGTGCCAGCAGTGTGGTTTCGGGTGATAGCAATCAGCCCCAGCATTTT

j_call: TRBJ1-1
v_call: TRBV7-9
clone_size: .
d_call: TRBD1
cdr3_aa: CASSYGPGQKLNTEAFF
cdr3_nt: TGTGCCAGCAGCTACGGACCGGGACAGAAGCTGAACACTGAAGCTTTCTTT

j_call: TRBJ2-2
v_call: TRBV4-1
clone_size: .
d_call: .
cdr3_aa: CASSRGLAGASTGELFF
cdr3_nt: TGCGCCAGCAGCCGAGGACTGGCAGGGGCGAGTACCGGGGAGCTGTTTTTT

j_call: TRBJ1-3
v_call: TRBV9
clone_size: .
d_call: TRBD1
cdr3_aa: CASSVAGGGGVSGNTIYF
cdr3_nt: TGTGCCAGCAGCGTAGCAGGGGGAGGAGGGGTATCTGGAAACACCATATATTTT

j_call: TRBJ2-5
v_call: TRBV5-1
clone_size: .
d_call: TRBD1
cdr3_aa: CASRISTGEETQYF
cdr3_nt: TGCGCCAGCAGAATATCGACAGGGGAAGAGACCCAGTACTTC

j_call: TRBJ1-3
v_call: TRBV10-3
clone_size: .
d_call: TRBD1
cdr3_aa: CAISAGGISGNTIYF
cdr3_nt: TGTGCCATCAGTGCAGGGGGGATCTCTGGAAACACCATATATTTT

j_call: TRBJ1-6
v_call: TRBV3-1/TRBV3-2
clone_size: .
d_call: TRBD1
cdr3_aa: CASSPTGVNSPLHF
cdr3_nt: TGTGCCAGCAGCCCTACAGGGGTAAATTCACCCCTCCACTTT

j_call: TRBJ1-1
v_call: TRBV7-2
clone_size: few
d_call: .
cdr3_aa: CASSLAWDYHPRYGGTEAFF
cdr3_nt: TGTGCCAGCAGCTTAGCCTGGGACTACCATCCTCGATACGGGGGCACTGAAGCTTTCTTT

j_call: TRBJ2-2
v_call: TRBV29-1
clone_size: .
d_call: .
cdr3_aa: CSVEAGTNTGELFF
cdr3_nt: TGCAGCGTTGAAGCCGGGACTAACACCGGGGAGCTGTTTTTT

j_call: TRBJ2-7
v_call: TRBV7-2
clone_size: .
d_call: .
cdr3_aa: CASSLDYSAYEQYF
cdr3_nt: TGTGCCAGCAGCTTAGATTACAGTGCCTACGAGCAGTACTTC

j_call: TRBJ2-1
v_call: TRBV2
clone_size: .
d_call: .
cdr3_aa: CASKGSQRYQQFF
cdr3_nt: TGTGCCAGCAAAGGTTCGCAGCGGTATCAGCAGTTCTTC

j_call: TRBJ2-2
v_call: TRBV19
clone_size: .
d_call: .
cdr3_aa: CASSQTGVNTGELFF
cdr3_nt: TGTGCCAGTAGCCAGACAGGCGTGAACACCGGGGAGCTGTTTTTT

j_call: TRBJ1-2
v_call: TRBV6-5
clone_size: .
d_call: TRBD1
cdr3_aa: CASRDRGRNGYTF
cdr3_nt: TGTGCCAGCAGAGATAGGGGGCGGAATGGCTACACCTTC

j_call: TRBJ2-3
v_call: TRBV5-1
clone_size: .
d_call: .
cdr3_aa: CASSLDPGVDTQYF
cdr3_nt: TGCGCCAGCAGCTTGGACCCCGGGGTAGATACGCAGTATTTT

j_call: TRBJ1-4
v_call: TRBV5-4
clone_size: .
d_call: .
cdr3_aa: CASSLTGKMGTNEKLFF
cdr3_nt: TGTGCCAGCAGCTTGACAGGGAAGATGGGTACTAATGAAAAACTGTTTTTT

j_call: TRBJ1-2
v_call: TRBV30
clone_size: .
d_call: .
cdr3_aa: CAWSKVGDYGYTF
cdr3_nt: TGTGCCTGGAGTAAAGTAGGGGACTATGGCTACACCTTC

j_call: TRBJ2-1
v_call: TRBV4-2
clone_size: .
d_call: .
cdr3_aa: CASSQEVLGALSYNEQFF
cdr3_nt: TGTGCCAGCAGCCAAGAGGTTTTGGGAGCCCTCTCCTACAATGAGCAGTTCTTC

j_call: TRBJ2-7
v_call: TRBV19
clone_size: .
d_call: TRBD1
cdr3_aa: CASSVTPGTGGEQYF
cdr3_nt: TGTGCCAGTAGTGTAACTCCCGGGACAGGGGGCGAGCAGTACTTC